Described below is a single T cell receptor beta chain sequence and its context. Unique molecular identifiers were attached to individual cDNA molecules. Using its own MiXCR run on the 5' RACE reads, TCRdb lists one record per CDR3 protein. The table lists about 22,000 distinct CDR3 sequences, roughly 4.7% of them singletons. This specimen belongs to a study of early T cells in non-severe SARS-CoV-2 infection. Turning to the study itself: Chains were not paired, and sequencing was done on bulk RNA from unsorted whole blood.

The CDR3 covers 14 residues. Deletions cut 3 bases from V and 6 bases from J, with 11 bases between. The genes are TRBV12-3 or TRBV12-4 and TRBJ2-2; D is unresolved. The sequenced material came from whole blood. The origin of this receptor is an adult who was a healthcare worker with PCR-confirmed SARS-CoV-2 infection or an uninfected control (not recorded which). The CDR3 sequence is CASSFNPTAGELFF. The DNA of the CDR3 is TGTGCCAGCAGTTTTAACCCGACCGCCGGGGAGCTGTTTTTT.